This is a list of T cell receptor beta chains from one sample in a study of HIV-infected patients and healthy controls. TCRdb reanalysed the 5' RACE reads using MiXCR and keeps one entry per CDR3 protein. The sample has around 18,000 distinct CDR3 sequences, around 17% seen once. Sequencing input: CD8+ T cells from blood. The receptors come from a human donor in good health. CDR3s include the opening cysteine and the closing phenylalanine or tryptophan. A D gene is named only where the DNA matches it firmly. Clone size is not always given. Where it is, it says once, few, many or a class for expanded clones.

>TRBJ1-6|TRBV7-9|NA|NA
TGTGCCAGCAGCGACAGATCTAATTCACCCCTCCACTTT
CASSDRSNSPLHF
>TRBJ2-6|TRBV4-3|NA|NA
TGCGCCAGCAGCCAAGATCGAGTAGACAACTCTGGGGCCAACGTCCTGACTTTC
CASSQDRVDNSGANVLTF
>TRBJ2-3|TRBV30|many|NA
TGTGCCGGGAAGTACAGGAATACGCAGTATTTT
CAGKYRNTQYF
>TRBJ2-3|TRBV29-1|NA|NA
TGCAGCGTTGGGACTAGCACAGATACGCAGTATTTT
CSVGTSTDTQYF
>TRBJ2-1|TRBV28|few|NA
TGTGCCAGCAGTTTAGGTCAGTCCCTAGACAATGAGCAGTTCTTC
CASSLGQSLDNEQFF
>TRBJ2-3|TRBV11-2|many|TRBD2
TGTGCCAGCAGCTTAAATCTTCCCTTCAGCGGGATGGCCCTCACAGATACGCAGTATTTT
CASSLNLPFSGMALTDTQYF
>TRBJ2-3|TRBV25-1|NA|NA
TGTGCCAGCAGTGAAGGGCGGGAAACAGATACGCAGTATTTT
CASSEGRETDTQYF
>TRBJ1-2|TRBV6-2/TRBV6-3|many|TRBD1
TGTGCCAGCAGGACAAACCGGGACAGGGGGTACTATGGCTACACCTTC
CASRTNRDRGYYGYTF
>TRBJ1-1|TRBV4-3|many|NA
TGCGCCAGCAGCCACGAAGGAAAGTTTGAAGCTTTCTTT
CASSHEGKFEAFF
>TRBJ2-1|TRBV20-1|many|NA
TGCAGTGCTAGCGCCGGTGACGCCAGCTCCTACAATGAGCAGTTCTTC
CSASAGDASSYNEQFF
>TRBJ2-5|TRBV5-1|many|TRBD2
TGCGCCAGCAGCGGGGGGGACTCGAGAGAGACCCAGTACTTC
CASSGGDSRETQYF
>TRBJ2-3|TRBV4-3|NA|NA
TGCGCCAGCAGCCAAGAGCTGCGGGCTAGCACAGATACGCAGTATTTT
CASSQELRASTDTQYF
>TRBJ2-7|TRBV4-3|many|NA
TGCGCCAGCAGCCAAGGAAGTATGGGTTCCTACGAGCAGTACTTC
CASSQGSMGSYEQYF
>TRBJ2-7|TRBV11-2|few|NA
TGTGCCAGCAGCGCCGGGGGCTACGAGCAGTACTTC
CASSAGGYEQYF
>TRBJ2-7|TRBV7-9|many|NA
TGTGCCAGCAGGTCGGGGGACTACGAGCAGTACTTC
CASRSGDYEQYF
>TRBJ2-5|TRBV30|many|NA
TGTGCCTGGAACTCGTTGGGGACTGGGGAGACCCAGTACTTC
CAWNSLGTGETQYF
>TRBJ1-1|TRBV28|many|TRBD1
TGTGCCAGCGCCGATCGACAGGGTGAAGCTTTCTTT
CASADRQGEAFF
>TRBJ2-7|TRBV28|many|NA
TGTGCCAGCAGTCCCCTGCTCGACTCCTACGAGCAGTACTTC
CASSPLLDSYEQYF
>TRBJ2-1|TRBV3-1|NA|NA
TGTGCCAGCAGCCAATCCACCTTAGCGGAAGTATCCTACAATGAGCAGTTCTTC
CASSQSTLAEVSYNEQFF
>TRBJ1-1|TRBV9|NA|NA
TGTGCCAGCAGCGTGGGTGAGGGCCAGAACACTGAAGCTTTCTTT
CASSVGEGQNTEAFF
>TRBJ1-1|TRBV7-6|NA|NA
TGTGCCAGCAGCTCCGCTAGCACTGGAGCTTTCTTT
CASSSASTGAFF
>TRBJ2-7|TRBV7-9|many|TRBD1
TGTGCCAGCGGACTCCGGGACAGGGGGTACGAGCAGTACTTC
CASGLRDRGYEQYF
>TRBJ2-3|TRBV7-9|many|NA
TGTGCCAGCAGCTTCGACGAGGACCCCACAGATACGCAGTATTTT
CASSFDEDPTDTQYF
>TRBJ1-1|TRBV20-1|many|NA
TGCAGTGCTAGGGCAGGTGGAGAGTACACTGAAGCTTTCTTT
CSARAGGEYTEAFF